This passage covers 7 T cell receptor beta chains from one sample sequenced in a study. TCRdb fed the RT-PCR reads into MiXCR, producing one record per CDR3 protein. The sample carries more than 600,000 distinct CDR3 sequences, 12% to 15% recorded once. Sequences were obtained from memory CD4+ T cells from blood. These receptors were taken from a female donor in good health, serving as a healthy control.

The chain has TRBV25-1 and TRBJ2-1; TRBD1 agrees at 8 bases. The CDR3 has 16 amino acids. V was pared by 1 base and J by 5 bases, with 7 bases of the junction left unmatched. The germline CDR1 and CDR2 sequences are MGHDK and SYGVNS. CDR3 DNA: TGTGCCAGCAGTGAATCCCCGGGACAGGAGAACAATGAGCAGTTCTTC. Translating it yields CASSESPGQENNEQFF.

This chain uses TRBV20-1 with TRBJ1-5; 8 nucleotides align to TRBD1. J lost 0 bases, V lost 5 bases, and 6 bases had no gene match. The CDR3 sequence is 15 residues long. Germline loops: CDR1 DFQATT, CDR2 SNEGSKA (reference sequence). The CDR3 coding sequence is TGCAGTGCTGGCCGACAGGGGAATAGCAATCAGCCCCAGCATTTT. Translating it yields CSAGRQGNSNQPQHF.

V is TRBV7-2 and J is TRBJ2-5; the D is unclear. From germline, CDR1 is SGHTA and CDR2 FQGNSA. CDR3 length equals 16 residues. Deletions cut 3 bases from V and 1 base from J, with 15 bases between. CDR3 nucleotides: TGTGCCAGCAGCTTCCTAGGATCAAGGATCCAAGAGACCCAGTACTTC. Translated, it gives CASSFLGSRIQETQYF.

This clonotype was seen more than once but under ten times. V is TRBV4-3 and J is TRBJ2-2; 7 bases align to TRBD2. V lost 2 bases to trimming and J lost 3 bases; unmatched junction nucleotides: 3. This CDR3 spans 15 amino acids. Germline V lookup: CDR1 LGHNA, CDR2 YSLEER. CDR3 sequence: CASSQRREYTGELFF. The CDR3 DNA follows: TGCGCCAGCAGCCAAAGGCGGGAGTACACCGGGGAGCTGTTTTTT.

As DNA, the CDR3 is TGTGCCAGCACCCCGGCGGGCACAGATACGCAGTATTTT. It translates to CASTPAGTDTQYF. The V gene is TRBV5-5, the J gene TRBJ2-3; D gene uncertain. Germline V gives CDR1 SGHKS, CDR2 YYEKEE (reference sequence). Trimming removed 6 bases at V and 1 base at J, with 9 bases between. This CDR3 has 13 residues.

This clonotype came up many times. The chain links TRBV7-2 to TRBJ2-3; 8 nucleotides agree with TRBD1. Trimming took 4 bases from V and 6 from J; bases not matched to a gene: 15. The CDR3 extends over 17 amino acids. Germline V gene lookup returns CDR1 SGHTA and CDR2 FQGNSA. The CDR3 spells CASSSMSPGTGVDTQYF. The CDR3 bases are TGTGCCAGCAGCTCGATGTCCCCCGGGACAGGAGTCGATACGCAGTATTTT.

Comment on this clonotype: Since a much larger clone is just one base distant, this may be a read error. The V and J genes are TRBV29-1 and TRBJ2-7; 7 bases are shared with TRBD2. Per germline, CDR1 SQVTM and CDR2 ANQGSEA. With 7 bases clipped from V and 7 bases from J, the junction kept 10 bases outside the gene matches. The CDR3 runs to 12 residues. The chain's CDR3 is CSDRTSRNEQYF. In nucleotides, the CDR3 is TGCAGCGATCGGACTAGTCGCAATGAGCAGTACTTC.